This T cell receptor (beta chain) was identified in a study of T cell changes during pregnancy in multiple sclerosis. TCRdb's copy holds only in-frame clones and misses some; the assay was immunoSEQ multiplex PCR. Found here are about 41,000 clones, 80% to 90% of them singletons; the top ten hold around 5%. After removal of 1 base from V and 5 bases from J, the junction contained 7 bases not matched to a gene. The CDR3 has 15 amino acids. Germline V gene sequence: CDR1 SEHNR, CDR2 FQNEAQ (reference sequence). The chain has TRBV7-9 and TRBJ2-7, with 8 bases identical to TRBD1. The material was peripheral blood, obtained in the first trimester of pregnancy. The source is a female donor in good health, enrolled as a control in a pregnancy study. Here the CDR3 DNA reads TGTGCCAGCAGCTTAGGGACAGGGAGTAACAACGAGCAGTACTTC. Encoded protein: CASSLGTGSNNEQYF. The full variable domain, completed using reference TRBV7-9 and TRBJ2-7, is DTGVSQNPRHKITKRGQNVTFRCDPISEHNRLYWYRQTLGQGPEFLTYFQNEAQLEKSRLLSDRFSAERPKGSFSTLEIQRTEQGDSAMYLCASSLGTGSNNEQYFGPGTRLTVT.